This T cell receptor beta chain was identified in a study of CD4+ T cells in melanoma. Per germline, CDR1 SGHTA and CDR2 FQGNSA. The V end lost 4 bases, the J end lost 7 bases, and 14 bases lay between the germline ends. This CDR3 contains 14 residues. Remarks on this clone: Its antigen is currently unknown.

Clones were sequenced by immunoSEQ multiplex PCR, and TCRdb holds only the in-frame ones, with some missing. Among over 100,000 clones listed, about 90% were seen once. Whole-study findings and limits: Diverse differentiation states were reported for melanoma neoantigen-specific CD4+ T cells. A reported correlation linked neoantigen-specific CD4+ T cells to CD8+, macrophage and B cell function.

Sequenced input: peripheral blood. The TCR originated in a human donor with melanoma. V usage is TRBV7-2 and J usage is TRBJ1-5; D is possibly TRBD1 (5 bases). For the CDR3, the DNA is TGTGCCAGCAGCTCGCATCGGGGGGAACAGCCCCAGCATTTT. Its protein product is CASSSHRGEQPQHF.